This entry lists 30 T cell receptor beta chains sequenced from one sample in a study of OX40 agonist ivuxolimab in advanced cancers. Library prep was done by the immunoSEQ multiplex PCR assay. The table comes from immuneACCESS by way of TCRdb, which keeps in-frame sequences with V and J called. Part of the clones is missing from these tables; in studies checked, under half for an unresolved V gene and the rest for unknown reasons. This sample gives 30,000 to 35,000 clones in total; about 82% of them show up just once. Jointly, the top ten make up 20% to 30% of the sample. The specimen was CD4+ or CD8+ T cells sorted from blood, collected in a trial of the OX40 agonist ivuxolimab. The receptors derive from an adult with an advanced solid tumor such as melanoma, head and neck, liver or kidney cancer.

The genes are TRBV9 and TRBJ2-1, with D possibly matching TRBD2 (6 bases). CDR3 length equals 16 residues. The germline gives CDR1 SGDLS, CDR2 YYNGEE. V shed 2 bases and J shed 2 bases, with 14 bases lying between them. CDR3 protein: CASSVGGGTAYNEQFF. In DNA form, the CDR3 reads TGTGCCAGCAGCGTTGGTGGCGGGACCGCCTACAATGAGCAGTTCTTC.

V and J are TRBV6-5 and TRBJ1-2; 7 bases line up with TRBD1. Germline CDR1 MNHEY, CDR2 SVGAGI. The CDR3 contains 15 residues. V lost 3 bases and J lost 1; bases outside the gene matches: 5. The CDR3 sequence is CASSYSGTVNYGYTF. The CDR3 nucleotides read TGTGCCAGCAGTTATTCCGGGACAGTTAACTATGGCTACACCTTC.

This clone was detected only a few times. The V call is TRBV29-1, the J call TRBJ1-1; D is unclear. Germline CDR1 and CDR2: SQVTM and ANQGSEA. V lost 2 bases and J 1 base, leaving 5 bases between the germline ends. CDR3 length equals 12 residues. CDR3 amino acids: CSVEWGNTEAFF. DNA of the CDR3: TGCAGCGTTGAATGGGGGAACACTGAAGCTTTCTTT.

The sample holds many counts of this clone. The chain combines TRBV6-5 with TRBJ2-5; D is ambiguous. This CDR3 has 15 residues. The germline V and J ends were trimmed by 7 bases and 2 bases, with 17 bases remaining between them. Germline assignment: CDR1 MNHEY and CDR2 SVGAGI. The DNA for the CDR3 is TGTGCCAGCATCCCTTACATCGGCCAACAAGAGACCCAGTACTTC. It yields the protein CASIPYIGQQETQYF.

Comment on this clone: Other DNA sequences within the sample encode an identical CDR3. The gene calls are TRBV9 and TRBJ2-1; TRBD1 matches 10 bases. CDR1 and CDR2 from the germline V gene are SGDLS and YYNGEE. The J segment lost 4 bases and the V segment lost 3 bases, leaving 4 bases of the junction unmatched. The length of the CDR3 is 15 residues. The CDR3 sequence: CASSAEDRGYNEQFF. In DNA, the CDR3 is TGTGCCAGCAGCGCAGAGGACAGGGGGTACAATGAGCAGTTCTTC.

The CDR3 loop reads CASSPSLTPDRAGGYTF. Written as DNA, the CDR3 is TGTGCCAGCAGCCCTTCTTTAACCCCGGACAGGGCCGGTGGCTACACCTTC. This rearrangement joins TRBV7-9 to TRBJ1-2, with 8 bases identical to TRBD1. This CDR3 is 17 amino acids long. V shed 5 bases and J 7 bases; nucleotides not matched to a gene: 18. Germline V lookup: CDR1 SEHNR, CDR2 FQNEAQ (reference sequence).

The rearrangement links TRBV4-3 to TRBJ2-4; D possibly uses TRBD1 or TRBD2 (6 bases each). This CDR3 comprises 17 residues. The V end lost 0 bases, the J end lost 0 bases, and 12 bases lay between the germline ends. The germline V gene encodes CDR1 LGHNA and CDR2 YSLEER. CDR3: CASSQDWGALAKNIQYF. In nucleotides, the CDR3 is TGCGCCAGCAGCCAAGATTGGGGGGCCCTAGCCAAAAACATTCAGTACTTC.

The chain carries TRBV27 and TRBJ1-2; D is uncertain. Trimming took off 1 base at V and 0 bases at J, with 9 bases between the two ends. Germline V CDR1 and CDR2: MNHEY, SMNVEV (reference sequence). The CDR3 has 15 amino acids. For the CDR3, the DNA is TGTGCCAGCAGTTTATTGCACGCAGCTAACTATGGCTACACCTTC. It encodes CASSLLHAANYGYTF.

The chain joins TRBV7-9 to TRBJ2-7; D possibly corresponds to TRBD1 (5 bases). The germline V gene encodes CDR1 SEHNR and CDR2 FQNEAQ (reference sequence). Trimming shortened V by 1 base and J by 1 base, and 8 bases separated the two germline ends. The CDR3 spans 14 residues. The CDR3 here is CASSLGTLSYEQYF. The CDR3 DNA sequence: TGTGCCAGCAGCTTAGGGACACTTTCCTACGAGCAGTACTTC.

The rearrangement links TRBV9 to TRBJ2-7, with 11 positions matching TRBD2. Trimming at V came to 0 bases and at J to 3 bases, leaving 2 bases not matched to a gene. The CDR3 is 15 amino acids. CDR1 SGDLS and CDR2 YYNGEE come from the germline V gene. The chain's CDR3 is CASSVATSGSYEQYF. The CDR3, as DNA: TGTGCCAGCAGCGTAGCTACTAGCGGGAGCTACGAGCAGTACTTC.

The chain links TRBV29-1 to TRBJ2-1; a possible D gene is TRBD1 (7 bases). Germline V gene lookup returns CDR1 SQVTM and CDR2 ANQGSEA. The CDR3 is 16 residues long. V was pared by 2 bases and J by 6 bases, with 20 bases between. DNA of the CDR3: TGCAGCGTTGAAACTAGCCTCCTGACAGGGAGCAATGAGCAGTTCTTC. This gives the protein CSVETSLLTGSNEQFF.

The chain combines TRBV5-6 with TRBJ2-5; 7 bases are a match to TRBD1. The CDR3 loop spans 13 amino acids. The ends lost 6 bases at V and 5 bases at J; junction bases unmatched: 7. Germline CDR1 reads SGHDT; CDR2 reads YYEEEE. The chain's CDR3 is CASILTGRETQYF. CDR3 DNA sequence: TGTGCCAGCATCCTGACAGGGCGGGAGACCCAGTACTTC.

The chain links TRBV13 to TRBJ2-2; 7 positions agree with TRBD2. CDR1 and CDR2 (germline): PRHDT, FYEKMQ (reference sequence). V shed 5 bases and J 5 bases; nucleotides not matched to a gene: 8. This CDR3 is 15 amino acids long. In DNA, the CDR3 is TGTGCCAGCAGCACATGGGACTACGGGACCGGGGAGCTGTTTTTT. Translated: CASSTWDYGTGELFF.

V is TRBV19 and J is TRBJ2-7; a possible D gene is TRBD2 (6 bases). CDR1 and CDR2 from the germline V gene are LNHDA and SQIVND (reference sequence). Between the trimmed V and J ends, which lost 3 bases and 3 bases, there was a span of 12 bases. CDR3 length: 14 amino acids. CDR3 bases: TGTGCCAGTAGTATGGGGGGACCCCTCTACGAGCAGTACTTC. It codes for CASSMGGPLYEQYF.

V usage is TRBV4-1 and J usage is TRBJ2-2; 7 positions agree with TRBD1. J was trimmed by 3 bases and V by 2 bases; bases with no gene match: 6. Germline V gene sequence: CDR1 MGHRA, CDR2 YSYEKL. The CDR3 totals 16 residues. CDR3 bases: TGCGCCAGCAGCCAAAGACAGGGTCGAGACACCGGGGAGCTGTTTTTT. Residues: CASSQRQGRDTGELFF.

V is TRBV11-1 and J is TRBJ2-7; 9 bases fit TRBD1. The trim removed 5 bases at V and 3 bases at J, leaving 5 bases unmatched. Germline assignment: CDR1 SGHAT and CDR2 FQDESV (reference sequence). The CDR3 extends over 14 amino acids. CDR3 sequence (DNA): TGTGCCAGCAGCCCCGGGACAGGGTTCTACGAGCAGTACTTC. Its translation is CASSPGTGFYEQYF.

The V and J genes are TRBV7-2 and TRBJ1-1; D not resolved. CDR1 is SGHTA and CDR2 is FQGNSA in the germline V gene. The germline V and J ends were trimmed by 2 bases and 6 bases, with 10 bases remaining between them. This CDR3 is 13 amino acids long. The CDR3 region has the DNA TGTGCCAGCAGCTTAATCGGGCCGGCTGAAGCTTTCTTT. Protein sequence: CASSLIGPAEAFF.

The rearrangement uses TRBV28 and TRBJ2-7; TRBD1 or TRBD2 may be the D gene (7 bases each). This CDR3 is 17 amino acids long. Germline V gives CDR1 MDHEN, CDR2 SYDVKM. The ends were cut back, 0 bases at V and 2 bases at J, with 17 bases in the middle. DNA for the CDR3: TGTGCCAGCAGTTTATGGGGGGGAGGGACAGCCCCCTACGAGCAGTACTTC. It translates to CASSLWGGGTAPYEQYF.

This clone was detected only a few times. The gene calls are TRBV18 and TRBJ2-2; D perhaps matches TRBD2 (6 bases). Trimming pared 6 bases from V and 1 base from J, leaving 18 bases between. The V gene's germline CDR1 is KGHSH and CDR2 LQKENI. The CDR3 runs 17 residues. Here the CDR3 DNA reads TGTGCCAGCTCCCCCGGCGGGGTTCCGCTGAACACCGGGGAGCTGTTTTTT. It yields the protein CASSPGGVPLNTGELFF.

This clone was found once. V usage is TRBV6-6 and J usage is TRBJ2-1; 7 bases align to TRBD2. The CDR3 length is 16 residues. Losses at the gene ends were 3 bases for V and 3 bases for J; bases not matched to a gene: 8. Germline V lookup: CDR1 MNHNY, CDR2 SVGAGI (reference sequence). The CDR3 sequence is CASSYNPSGSYNEQFF. The CDR3 DNA sequence: TGTGCCAGCAGTTATAATCCTAGCGGAAGCTACAATGAGCAGTTCTTC.

This clone was seen more than once but under ten times. The rearrangement joins TRBV30 to TRBJ1-1; D is unresolved. V gave up 0 bases and J gave up 4 bases, with 9 bases separating them. This CDR3 contains 13 residues. Germline V CDR1 and CDR2: GTSNPN, SVGIG (reference sequence). CDR3 bases: TGTGCCTGGAGTGTAAGTAGGCTCACTGAAGCTTTCTTT. Translating it yields CAWSVSRLTEAFF.

This clone is a singleton in its sample. This chain links TRBV5-6 with TRBJ1-4; TRBD1 is a possible D gene (5 bases). The CDR3 runs to 17 residues. Germline values: CDR1 SGHDT, CDR2 YYEEEE. Trimming removed 4 bases from V and 0 bases from J, with 16 bases in between. CDR3 sequence reads: CASSPTPTVATNEKLFF. The CDR3 DNA sequence: TGTGCCAGCAGCCCCACGCCGACAGTTGCAACTAATGAAAAACTGTTTTTT.

The gene calls are TRBV9 and TRBJ2-1; D gene uncertain. V lost 3 bases to trimming and J lost 6 bases, with 10 bases between them. The CDR3 runs 13 residues. Germline CDR1 is SGDLS and CDR2 is YYNGEE. The CDR3 protein is CASSGPLPNEQFF. The CDR3 DNA is TGTGCCAGCAGCGGTCCATTACCCAATGAGCAGTTCTTC.

The chain is built from TRBV30 and TRBJ2-2; TRBD2 agrees at 10 bases. The CDR3 contains 15 residues. Germline loops: CDR1 GTSNPN, CDR2 SVGIG (reference sequence). The trim removed 2 bases at V and 6 bases at J, leaving 6 bases unmatched. The CDR3 region is CAWSPSGGESGELFF. DNA for the CDR3: TGTGCCTGGAGTCCGAGCGGGGGGGAATCCGGGGAGCTGTTTTTT.

The gene calls are TRBV27 and TRBJ1-2; TRBD1 is a possible D gene (6 bases). V lost 5 bases and J 8 bases, leaving 18 bases between the germline ends. Germline V CDR1 and CDR2: MNHEY, SMNVEV (reference sequence). The CDR3 extends over 14 amino acids. The CDR3 DNA reads as TGTGCCAGCAGTCTGGCATGGGGGGCGGGAGGCTACACCTTC. Translation: CASSLAWGAGGYTF.

As DNA, the CDR3 is TGTGCCAGCAGTTGGGGCCCGTATAGCAATCAGCCCCAGCATTTT. It translates to CASSWGPYSNQPQHF. The V and J genes are TRBV28 and TRBJ1-5; a weak D match, TRBD1 (5 bases). Germline V gene lookup returns CDR1 MDHEN and CDR2 SYDVKM. The ends were cut back, 4 bases at V and 0 bases at J, with 10 bases in the middle. CDR3 length equals 15 residues.

Of note for this clone: One end of the junction is discordant with germline, which a read error may explain. The CDR3 sequence is CASSQDPDGRRNF. For the CDR3, the DNA is TGCGCCAGCAGCCAAGATCCCGACGGACGAAGAAACTTC. The chain joins TRBV4-1 to TRBJ2-7; D is unclear. The germline CDR1 and CDR2 sequences are MGHRA and YSYEKL. The CDR3 has 13 residues.

V gene TRBV19 combines with J gene TRBJ1-1, with D possibly matching TRBD1 (5 bases). The CDR3 totals 15 residues. Germline V gives CDR1 LNHDA, CDR2 SQIVND (reference sequence). Trimming stripped 4 bases from V and 0 bases from J, with 12 bases between. This CDR3 reads CASSKGATMNTEAFF. The CDR3 DNA reads as TGTGCCAGTAGTAAAGGGGCCACAATGAACACTGAAGCTTTCTTT.

V usage is TRBV6-5 and J usage is TRBJ2-1; D might be TRBD2 (6 bases). The CDR3 loop spans 15 amino acids. CDR1 and CDR2 (germline): MNHEY, SVGAGI. V dropped 4 bases and J dropped 5 bases, with 15 bases sitting between them. CDR3 DNA: TGTGCCAGCAGTTCCCGGGAGATCGGGGACAATGAGCAGTTCTTC. Encoded protein: CASSSREIGDNEQFF.

V gene TRBV7-9 combines with J gene TRBJ2-7; tentative D call: TRBD2 (5 bases). V lost 4 bases, J lost 6 bases, and 7 bases lay in between. The CDR3 contains 11 residues. Looked up from germline, CDR1 is SEHNR and CDR2 is FQNEAQ (reference sequence). The CDR3 reads CASSSEGEQYF. In DNA form, the CDR3 reads TGTGCCAGCAGCTCCGAGGGCGAGCAGTACTTC.